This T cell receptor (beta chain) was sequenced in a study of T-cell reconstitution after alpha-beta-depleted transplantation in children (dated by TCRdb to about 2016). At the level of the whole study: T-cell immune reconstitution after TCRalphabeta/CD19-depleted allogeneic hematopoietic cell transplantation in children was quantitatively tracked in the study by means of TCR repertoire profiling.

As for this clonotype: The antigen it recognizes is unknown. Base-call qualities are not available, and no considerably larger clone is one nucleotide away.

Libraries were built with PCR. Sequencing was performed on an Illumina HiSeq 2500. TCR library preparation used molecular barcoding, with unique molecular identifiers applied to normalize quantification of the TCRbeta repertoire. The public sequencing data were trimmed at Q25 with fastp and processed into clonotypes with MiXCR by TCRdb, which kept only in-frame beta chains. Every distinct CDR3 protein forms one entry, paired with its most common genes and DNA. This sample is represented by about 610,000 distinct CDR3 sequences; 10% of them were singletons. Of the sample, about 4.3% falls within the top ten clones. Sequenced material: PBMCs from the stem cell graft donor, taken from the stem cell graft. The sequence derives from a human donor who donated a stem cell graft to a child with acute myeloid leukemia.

The DNA reads as follows: TGCAGCGTATTTCACTATGGCTACACCTTC. It is translated as CSVFHYGYTF. The chain uses TRBV29-1 and TRBJ1-2, with the D segment identity uncertain. The germline V gene supplies CDR1 SQVTM and CDR2 ANQGSEA. The CDR3 measures 10 amino acids from cysteine to phenylalanine. Of the read, only the CDR3 DNA is kept; its 30 bases are in frame from base 1. The V and J ends are trimmed by 6 bases and 3 bases, leaving 5 bases between them.